This T cell receptor (beta chain) originates from a study of T cell repertoires in cytomegalovirus infection (dated by TCRdb to between 2017 and 2020). About the investigation overall: Recently identified HLA-C-restricted CMV epitopes, whose presentation resists viral immunomodulation, were targeted by peptide stimulations together with well-studied HLA-B-restricted epitopes. Donor HLA type was relevant to the analysis, as public TCR beta signatures indicated carriage of CMV infection together with the matching HLA type. Results the study describes overall, beyond this receptor: In both this cohort and an independent cohort of approximately 350 donors, the cumulative frequency of public TCR beta family members distinguished carriers of CMV infection plus the relevant HLA type. The ex vivo response was dominated by HLA-C-restricted CMV-specific TCR beta clonotypes, and the single most frequent clonotype in two of eight donors was supplied by these HLA-C-restricted clonotypes.

The treatment or condition tag for this specimen amounts to: in vitro stimulation with specific CMV peptide epitopes to enrich CMV-specific T cells. Remarks on this clonotype: What antigen it recognizes has not been identified. Base qualities are missing; no much larger clone stands one base away.

Sequencing took place on an Illumina HiSeq 1500. TCRdb reran the public reads through fastp at Q25 and MiXCR, keeping productive beta chains. Entries are consolidated by CDR3 protein sequence, retaining the most common genes and DNA. The sample profile shows around 750,000 distinct CDR3 sequences; less than 35% of them were found once. The ten biggest clones cover around 12% of the sample. There are 15 amino acids in the CDR3, from cysteine to phenylalanine inclusive. Only CDR3 DNA remains: 45 bases, in frame from the first base. The germline V gene sets CDR1 to LGHNA and CDR2 to YSLEER. The V end loses 0 bases and the J end loses 4 bases, and a stretch of 10 bases separates them.

The sample here was cultured CD8+ T cells from PBMCs, taken from culture after CMV antigen stimulation. This clonotype originated in a human donor in good health (CMV status not recorded). Some clones in this sample may be carry-over from other donors' samples. The V and J segments used are TRBV4-3 and TRBJ2-4, with a weak D call of TRBD1 (5 bases match). The CDR3 region has the sequence CASSQEETEKNIQYF. The DNA sequence is as follows: TGCGCCAGCAGCCAAGAGGAGACAGAGAAAAACATTCAGTACTTC.